This T cell receptor (beta chain) stems from a study of cytomegalovirus exposure and HLA in healthy donors. The PCR was carried out with 60 Vbeta primers and 13 Jbeta primers. Authors' methods: Unique TCR beta chains totaled roughly 79 million in a later count, with roughly 11 million of them shared. TCRdb's copy holds only in-frame clones and misses some; the assay was immunoSEQ multiplex PCR. That table furnishes V, J and clone size, whereas the DNA furnished D and trimming. The sample shows about 190,000 clones, 82% of them seen only once. About this clone itself: What it binds is not known.

V lost 5 bases, J lost 6 bases, and 10 bases stayed unmatched. Looked up from germline, CDR1 is MDHEN and CDR2 is SYDVKM. This CDR3 has 15 amino acids. Regarding the study as a whole: TCR beta V segments were, for the most part, productive about 87% or about 30% of the time in an earlier analysis. In a later analysis, TCR beta V- and J-gene trimming was associated with a missense DCLRE1C variant.

The genes are TRBV28 and TRBJ1-5, with 7 bases aligning to TRBD1. The sequence was collected from a woman aged 18-29 years in good health and CMV-seronegative. The sequenced sample was PBMCs. CDR3 bases: TGTGCCAGCAGTGAACCCGGGACAGATATTCAGCCCCAGCATTTT. The encoded protein is CASSEPGTDIQPQHF.